Each of the 8 T cell receptor beta chains below was sequenced from the same sample in a study of blood T cell repertoires in COVID-19. Sequenced by immunoSEQ multiplex PCR; TCRdb stores in-frame clones only, minus some. The table includes about 200,000 clones, 80% to 90% detected once. Sequencing was done on a sample of peripheral blood. Receptors were obtained from a woman aged 70-85 years with acute or convalescent COVID-19.

This chain links TRBV5-6 with TRBJ2-7; 11 nucleotides align to TRBD1. The CDR3 is 16 amino acids. Germline V gene lookup returns CDR1 SGHDT and CDR2 YYEEEE. The ends lost 4 bases at V and 0 bases at J; junction bases unmatched: 6. The CDR3 sequence is CASSRGGQGVSYEQYF. The CDR3 DNA is TGTGCCAGCAGCCGCGGGGGACAGGGGGTCTCCTACGAGCAGTACTTC.

The CDR3 spells CASSIGEGAYEQYF. The CDR3 region has the DNA TGTGCCAGTAGTATCGGAGAGGGGGCCTACGAGCAGTACTTC. V is TRBV19 and J is TRBJ2-7; TRBD1 might be the D (6 bases). This CDR3 region has 14 residues. Between the trimmed V and J ends, which lost 3 bases and 2 bases, there was a span of 11 bases. Per germline, CDR1 LNHDA and CDR2 SQIVND (reference sequence).

The chain is built from TRBV7-3 and TRBJ1-2; possibly TRBD1 for D (6 bases). There are 17 residues in the CDR3. The V gene's germline CDR1 is SGHTA and CDR2 FQGTGA. V lost 2 bases and J 8 bases, leaving 24 bases between the germline ends. CDR3 region: CASSLGRGPPLSQGYTF. The CDR3 DNA follows: TGTGCCAGCAGCTTAGGCAGGGGACCCCCCCTATCTCAGGGCTACACCTTC.

The chain combines TRBV29-1 with TRBJ2-1; TRBD2 matches 10 bases. The V and J ends lost 4 bases and 4 bases, in that order; junction bases with no gene match: 10. The germline CDR1 and CDR2 sequences are SQVTM and ANQGSEA. The CDR3 has 16 amino acids. The CDR3 is CSVVGAGGLSYNEQFF. DNA for the CDR3: TGCAGCGTTGTAGGAGCGGGAGGGCTTTCATACAATGAGCAGTTCTTC.

As DNA, the CDR3 is TGTGCCAGCAGCCAATCGGCGGGCTCGGAAGAGACCCAGTACTTC. Its translation: CASSQSAGSEETQYF. This chain connects TRBV16 to TRBJ2-5; D is perhaps TRBD2 (5 bases). CDR1 and CDR2 from the germline V gene are KGHSY and FQNENV. V lost 0 bases to trimming and J lost 3 bases, with 11 bases between them. This CDR3 is built from 15 residues.

The J gene is TRBJ2-7, the V gene TRBV5-6; tentative D call: TRBD1 (5 bases). Germline V gene data show CDR1 as SGHDT and CDR2 as YYEEEE. The CDR3 length is 11 residues. V was cut by 4 bases and J by 5 bases, with 7 bases left in between. CDR3 nucleotide sequence: TGTGCCAGCAGCGTCAGGGACGAGCAGTACTTC. It translates to CASSVRDEQYF. The whole variable domain, remainder taken from reference TRBV5-6 and TRBJ2-7, is DAGVTQSPTHLIKTRGQQVTLRCSPKSGHDTVSWYQQALGQGPQFIFQYYEEEERQRGNFPDRFSGHQFPNYSSELNVNALLLGDSALYLCASSVRDEQYFGPGTRLTVT.

This clone was detected only a few times. The chain has TRBV6-5 and TRBJ2-7, with D possibly TRBD2 on 5 matching bases. The CDR3 is 13 residues long. Per germline, CDR1 MNHEY and CDR2 SVGAGI. The V and J ends lost 8 bases and 3 bases respectively, with 14 bases between them. The CDR3 nucleotides read TGTGCCAGCCGGCGGGTAGGACTCTACGAGCAGTACTTC. Protein sequence: CASRRVGLYEQYF.

This sequence joins TRBV18 and TRBJ2-3; D call uncertain. CDR1 and CDR2 (germline): KGHSH, LQKENI. The CDR3 consists of 12 residues. The V end was cut by 2 bases, the J end by 6 bases, with 6 bases between. CDR3 region: CASSPSIDTQYF. CDR3 in DNA: TGTGCCAGCTCACCATCTATCGATACGCAGTATTTT. Drawing the rest from reference TRBV18 and TRBJ2-3, the complete variable domain is NAGVMQNPRHLVRRRGQEARLRCSPMKGHSHVYWYRQLPEEGLKFMVYLQKENIIDESGMPKERFSAEFPKEGPSILRIQQVVRGDSAAYFCASSPSIDTQYFGPGTRLTVL.